The rows below give T cell receptor beta chains drawn from one sample of a study of T-cell reconstitution after alpha-beta-depleted transplantation in children. TCRdb passed the PCR reads through MiXCR, listing each CDR3 protein once. The table shows around 94,000 distinct CDR3 sequences, with 6% to 9% occurring only once. Sample: PBMCs, taken before TCRalphabeta/CD19-depleted stem cell transplant. All receptors come from a boy aged 2 to 9 with acute lymphoblastic leukemia, due to receive a stem cell transplant. CDR3s include the opening cysteine and the closing phenylalanine or tryptophan. A D gene is named only where the DNA matches it firmly. Size values are once, few and many counts, or a class for expanded clones, and some rows have none.

V gene: TRBV27; J gene: TRBJ1-2; D gene: TRBD1; clone size: few; CDR3 protein: CASSLSQGDRGFGYTF; CDR3 DNA: TGTGCCAGCAGTTTATCGCAAGGGGACAGGGGTTTTGGCTACACCTTC
V gene: TRBV5-6; J gene: TRBJ2-2; D gene: NA; clone size: many; CDR3 protein: CASSLPNTGELFF; CDR3 DNA: TGTGCCAGCAGCCTCCCAAACACCGGGGAGCTGTTTTTT
V gene: TRBV9; J gene: TRBJ1-2; D gene: TRBD1; clone size: few; CDR3 protein: CASSGGLYAGGASGVGYTF; CDR3 DNA: TGTGCCAGCAGCGGAGGGTTGTATGCAGGGGGCGCTTCAGGAGTTGGCTACACCTTC
V gene: TRBV6-4; J gene: TRBJ2-3; D gene: NA; clone size: NA; CDR3 protein: CASSEAGTTDTQYF; CDR3 DNA: TGTGCCAGCAGTGAGGCGGGGACCACAGATACGCAGTATTTT
V gene: TRBV4-1; J gene: TRBJ2-7; D gene: NA; clone size: many; CDR3 protein: CASSQGEEGSNEQYF; CDR3 DNA: TGCGCCAGCAGCCAAGGGGAGGAGGGCTCCAACGAGCAGTACTTC
V gene: TRBV9; J gene: TRBJ2-5; D gene: NA; clone size: many; CDR3 protein: CASGDRPRVQETQYF; CDR3 DNA: TGTGCCAGCGGGGACCGACCGAGGGTCCAAGAGACCCAGTACTTC
V gene: TRBV20-1; J gene: TRBJ2-7; D gene: NA; clone size: many; CDR3 protein: CSASLARAADLNYEQYF; CDR3 DNA: TGCAGTGCTAGTCTGGCCAGAGCCGCTGATTTAAACTACGAGCAGTACTTC
V gene: TRBV5-1; J gene: TRBJ2-3; D gene: TRBD2; clone size: few; CDR3 protein: CASSLGLAGGFTDTQYF; CDR3 DNA: TGCGCCAGCAGCTTGGGACTAGCGGGGGGGTTCACAGATACGCAGTATTTT
V gene: TRBV20-1; J gene: TRBJ2-3; D gene: TRBD2; clone size: few; CDR3 protein: CSARGIAGAVTDTQYF; CDR3 DNA: TGCAGTGCTAGAGGTATAGCGGGGGCCGTAACAGATACGCAGTATTTT
V gene: TRBV5-1; J gene: TRBJ2-1; D gene: NA; clone size: many; CDR3 protein: CASSLVLNEQFF; CDR3 DNA: TGCGCCAGCAGCTTGGTCCTTAATGAGCAGTTCTTC
V gene: TRBV12-3/TRBV12-4; J gene: TRBJ2-5; D gene: TRBD2; clone size: few; CDR3 protein: CASSFIAGAGGETQYF; CDR3 DNA: TGTGCCAGCAGTTTTATAGCGGGGGCCGGAGGGGAGACCCAGTACTTC
V gene: TRBV5-1; J gene: TRBJ1-5; D gene: NA; clone size: few; CDR3 protein: CASSLEGWQVGQPQHF; CDR3 DNA: TGCGCCAGCAGCTTGGAAGGGTGGCAGGTAGGACAGCCCCAGCATTTT
V gene: TRBV5-1; J gene: TRBJ2-2; D gene: TRBD1; clone size: many; CDR3 protein: CASSLVPQGTAGELFF; CDR3 DNA: TGCGCCAGCAGCTTGGTCCCACAGGGGACGGCCGGGGAGCTGTTTTTT
V gene: TRBV4-2; J gene: TRBJ2-3; D gene: TRBD1; clone size: many; CDR3 protein: CASSQDTGGTDTQYF; CDR3 DNA: TGTGCCAGCAGCCAAGACACAGGGGGCACAGATACGCAGTATTTT
V gene: TRBV7-9; J gene: TRBJ2-5; D gene: TRBD2; clone size: many; CDR3 protein: CASSLTSGPQETQYF; CDR3 DNA: TGTGCCAGCAGCTTAACTAGCGGCCCACAAGAGACCCAGTACTTC
V gene: TRBV12-3/TRBV12-4; J gene: TRBJ2-1; D gene: TRBD2; clone size: many; CDR3 protein: CASSSLAGGLYNEQFF; CDR3 DNA: TGTGCCAGCAGTTCCCTAGCGGGGGGGCTGTACAATGAGCAGTTCTTC
V gene: TRBV6-1; J gene: TRBJ1-2; D gene: NA; clone size: NA; CDR3 protein: CASSVSDGANYGYTF; CDR3 DNA: TGTGCCAGCAGTGTTTCTGACGGGGCTAACTATGGCTACACCTTC
V gene: TRBV12-3/TRBV12-4; J gene: TRBJ1-4; D gene: NA; clone size: many; CDR3 protein: CASRDRNNEKLFF; CDR3 DNA: TGTGCCAGCAGGGACAGAAATAATGAAAAACTGTTTTTT
V gene: TRBV2; J gene: TRBJ2-5; D gene: NA; clone size: many; CDR3 protein: CASSPRGATYQETQYF; CDR3 DNA: TGTGCCAGCAGCCCCCGGGGGGCCACGTACCAAGAGACCCAGTACTTC
V gene: TRBV27; J gene: TRBJ1-4; D gene: NA; clone size: NA; CDR3 protein: CASDGGPTNEKLFF; CDR3 DNA: TGTGCCAGCGACGGGGGGCCAACTAATGAAAAACTGTTTTTT
V gene: TRBV5-1; J gene: TRBJ2-7; D gene: TRBD1; clone size: NA; CDR3 protein: CASSLIQGVFHEQYF; CDR3 DNA: TGCGCCAGCAGCTTGATCCAGGGGGTATTCCACGAGCAGTACTTC
V gene: TRBV10-3; J gene: TRBJ2-6; D gene: NA; clone size: many; CDR3 protein: CAISGQLSGANVLTF; CDR3 DNA: TGTGCCATCAGTGGGCAGCTCTCTGGGGCCAACGTCCTGACTTTC
V gene: TRBV10-1; J gene: TRBJ1-5; D gene: TRBD1; clone size: NA; CDR3 protein: CASSETCRGPNQPQHF; CDR3 DNA: TGCGCCAGCAGTGAGACTTGCAGGGGGCCGAATCAGCCCCAGCATTTT
V gene: TRBV9; J gene: TRBJ2-5; D gene: NA; clone size: few; CDR3 protein: CASSVGRGGRSEETQYF; CDR3 DNA: TGTGCCAGCAGCGTAGGCAGGGGGGGCCGGAGTGAGGAGACCCAGTACTTC
V gene: TRBV3-1; J gene: TRBJ2-1; D gene: NA; clone size: many; CDR3 protein: CASSQETGTRNNEQFF; CDR3 DNA: TGTGCCAGCAGCCAGGAGACCGGGACTCGGAACAATGAGCAGTTCTTC
V gene: TRBV12-3/TRBV12-4; J gene: TRBJ2-3; D gene: NA; clone size: many; CDR3 protein: CASSGTPRKTQYF; CDR3 DNA: TGTGCCAGCAGTGGGACGCCACGGAAGACGCAGTATTTT
V gene: TRBV15; J gene: TRBJ1-4; D gene: NA; clone size: many; CDR3 protein: CATSRGERGALSNEKLFF; CDR3 DNA: TGTGCCACCAGCAGAGGGGAGCGGGGGGCGCTCTCTAATGAAAAACTGTTTTTT
V gene: TRBV5-4; J gene: TRBJ2-3; D gene: TRBD2; clone size: many; CDR3 protein: CASSGKLAGASTDTQYF; CDR3 DNA: TGTGCCAGCAGCGGAAAACTAGCGGGGGCTAGCACAGATACGCAGTATTTT
V gene: TRBV15; J gene: TRBJ1-1; D gene: NA; clone size: NA; CDR3 protein: CATSRDLEGGTEAFF; CDR3 DNA: TGTGCCACCAGCAGAGATCTCGAAGGAGGCACTGAAGCTTTCTTT
V gene: TRBV7-2; J gene: TRBJ2-2; D gene: TRBD1; clone size: NA; CDR3 protein: CASSLSGQGYTGELFF; CDR3 DNA: TGTGCCAGCAGCTTATCGGGACAGGGGTACACCGGGGAGCTGTTTTTT
V gene: TRBV5-1; J gene: TRBJ1-4; D gene: NA; clone size: many; CDR3 protein: CATRQSLNEKLFF; CDR3 DNA: TGCGCCACCCGACAGTCTCTTAATGAAAAACTGTTTTTT
V gene: TRBV29-1; J gene: TRBJ2-2; D gene: NA; clone size: many; CDR3 protein: CSVEGPRTGELFF; CDR3 DNA: TGCAGCGTTGAGGGGCCGAGAACCGGGGAGCTGTTTTTT
V gene: TRBV5-1; J gene: TRBJ1-4; D gene: NA; clone size: many; CDR3 protein: CASSPGGHSEKLFF; CDR3 DNA: TGCGCCAGCAGCCCCGGGGGACATTCGGAAAAACTGTTTTTT
V gene: TRBV9; J gene: TRBJ1-1; D gene: NA; clone size: many; CDR3 protein: CASSEGGVNTEAFF; CDR3 DNA: TGTGCCAGCAGCGAGGGCGGGGTGAACACTGAAGCTTTCTTT
V gene: TRBV28; J gene: TRBJ1-1; D gene: NA; clone size: NA; CDR3 protein: CASSRVRDGRAFF; CDR3 DNA: TGTGCCAGCAGTCGAGTCCGGGACGGTCGAGCTTTCTTT
V gene: TRBV5-6; J gene: TRBJ2-5; D gene: NA; clone size: NA; CDR3 protein: CASSLGGGLWETQYF; CDR3 DNA: TGTGCCAGCAGCTTGGGGGGGGGCCTCTGGGAGACCCAGTACTTC
V gene: TRBV15; J gene: TRBJ2-1; D gene: NA; clone size: many; CDR3 protein: CATSRVPGGHEQFF; CDR3 DNA: TGTGCCACCAGCAGAGTACCGGGGGGCCACGAGCAGTTCTTC
V gene: TRBV5-1; J gene: TRBJ1-3; D gene: NA; clone size: NA; CDR3 protein: CASSLGALASGNTIYF; CDR3 DNA: TGCGCCAGCAGCTTGGGGGCATTAGCTTCTGGAAACACCATATATTTT
V gene: TRBV7-6; J gene: TRBJ1-1; D gene: NA; clone size: NA; CDR3 protein: CASSLGGQDTEAFF; CDR3 DNA: TGTGCCAGCAGCTTAGGGGGGCAGGACACTGAAGCTTTCTTT
V gene: TRBV20-1; J gene: TRBJ2-4; D gene: TRBD2; clone size: many; CDR3 protein: CSARDGTSLGIQYF; CDR3 DNA: TGCAGTGCTAGAGATGGGACTAGTTTGGGCATTCAGTACTTC
V gene: TRBV5-4; J gene: TRBJ2-5; D gene: TRBD2; clone size: many; CDR3 protein: CASSRRLAGAQTQYF; CDR3 DNA: TGTGCCAGCAGCCGTAGACTAGCGGGGGCCCAGACCCAGTACTTC
V gene: TRBV7-8; J gene: TRBJ2-1; D gene: TRBD1; clone size: many; CDR3 protein: CASSPMDRWTGRSYNEQFF; CDR3 DNA: TGTGCCAGCAGCCCGATGGACCGGTGGACAGGTAGGTCCTACAATGAGCAGTTCTTC
V gene: TRBV3-1; J gene: TRBJ1-4; D gene: NA; clone size: few; CDR3 protein: CASSPGFGAREEKLFF; CDR3 DNA: TGTGCCAGCAGCCCAGGGTTTGGGGCGCGAGAAGAAAAACTGTTTTTT
V gene: TRBV14; J gene: TRBJ2-5; D gene: NA; clone size: few; CDR3 protein: CASSQRGGATQETQYF; CDR3 DNA: TGTGCCAGCAGCCAAAGAGGAGGCGCCACCCAAGAGACCCAGTACTTC
V gene: TRBV5-1; J gene: TRBJ2-3; D gene: TRBD2; clone size: few; CDR3 protein: CASSLPGGQMLDTQYF; CDR3 DNA: TGCGCCAGCAGCCTCCCGGGGGGGCAAATGCTAGATACGCAGTATTTT
V gene: TRBV20-1; J gene: TRBJ1-6; D gene: TRBD1; clone size: NA; CDR3 protein: CSATGANNSPLHF; CDR3 DNA: TGCAGTGCGACAGGGGCAAATAATTCACCCCTCCACTTT
V gene: TRBV6-2/TRBV6-3; J gene: TRBJ1-3; D gene: NA; clone size: NA; CDR3 protein: CASSTRDGNSGNTIYF; CDR3 DNA: TGTGCCAGCAGTACCCGGGACGGTAACTCTGGAAACACCATATATTTT
V gene: TRBV23-1; J gene: TRBJ2-5; D gene: NA; clone size: few; CDR3 protein: CASSHETLSEQQETQYF; CDR3 DNA: TGCGCCAGCAGTCATGAGACACTCTCTGAGCAACAAGAGACCCAGTACTTC
V gene: TRBV27; J gene: TRBJ2-2; D gene: NA; clone size: NA; CDR3 protein: CASSPDKSSGELFF; CDR3 DNA: TGTGCCAGCAGTCCGGACAAGTCGTCCGGGGAGCTGTTTTTT
V gene: TRBV10-3; J gene: TRBJ2-1; D gene: TRBD1; clone size: many; CDR3 protein: CAISERDRGKDEQFF; CDR3 DNA: TGTGCCATCAGTGAGAGGGACAGGGGGAAGGATGAGCAGTTCTTC
V gene: TRBV4-2; J gene: TRBJ2-1; D gene: TRBD2; clone size: many; CDR3 protein: CASSQEGGGAYNEQFF; CDR3 DNA: TGTGCCAGCAGCCAAGAGGGCGGGGGGGCCTACAATGAGCAGTTCTTC
V gene: TRBV4-2; J gene: TRBJ1-2; D gene: TRBD1; clone size: many; CDR3 protein: CASSQSRTGLQGYTF; CDR3 DNA: TGTGCCAGCAGCCAAAGCAGGACAGGCCTTCAGGGCTACACCTTC
V gene: TRBV10-3; J gene: TRBJ2-1; D gene: NA; clone size: few; CDR3 protein: CAISELPSSEQFF; CDR3 DNA: TGTGCCATCAGTGAGCTACCCTCGTCAGAGCAGTTCTTC
V gene: TRBV18; J gene: TRBJ2-7; D gene: TRBD2; clone size: NA; CDR3 protein: CASSAGGIEQYF; CDR3 DNA: TGTGCCAGCTCCGCGGGGGGGATTGAGCAGTACTTC
V gene: TRBV7-2; J gene: TRBJ1-6; D gene: NA; clone size: NA; CDR3 protein: CASSLATSPLHF; CDR3 DNA: TGTGCCAGCAGCTTAGCAACTTCACCCCTCCACTTT
V gene: TRBV10-3; J gene: TRBJ2-1; D gene: NA; clone size: many; CDR3 protein: CAISEYEGYNEQFF; CDR3 DNA: TGTGCCATCAGTGAGTATGAGGGATACAATGAGCAGTTCTTC
V gene: TRBV6-6; J gene: TRBJ2-3; D gene: NA; clone size: few; CDR3 protein: CASSSGRQQYF; CDR3 DNA: TGTGCCAGCAGTTCCGGGCGGCAGCAGTATTTT
V gene: TRBV3-1; J gene: TRBJ2-5; D gene: NA; clone size: many; CDR3 protein: CASSQYDSYQETQYF; CDR3 DNA: TGTGCCAGCAGCCAATACGACAGCTACCAAGAGACCCAGTACTTC
V gene: TRBV12-3/TRBV12-4; J gene: TRBJ2-2; D gene: TRBD1; clone size: many; CDR3 protein: CASSFEQGAGTGELFF; CDR3 DNA: TGTGCCAGCAGTTTTGAGCAGGGGGCTGGGACCGGGGAGCTGTTTTTT